Presented here are 31 T cell receptor beta chains from one specimen sequenced in a study of T cells in women clearing cervical HPV infection. This table comes from immunoSEQ multiplex PCR, and its TCRdb copy is limited to in-frame clones, with some not included. The sample totals fewer than 35,000 clones. Material: blood buffy coat. Receptors were obtained from a woman between 18 and 70 years old with a cervical HPV16 infection that either progressed to CIN3+ or cleared (not recorded which).

Regarding this clone: A read error may account for a junction end that differs from germline. The read comes to an end 3 residues before the CDR3 does, leaving the germline J gene to fill in the end. Other DNA sequences from this sample encode an identical CDR3 as well. The chain joins TRBV19 to TRBJ1-3; perhaps TRBD1 as D (6 bases). This CDR3 is built from 16 residues. The germline V gene encodes CDR1 LNHDA and CDR2 SQIVND (reference sequence). This CDR3 reads CASRRGGHSSGNTIYF. The part of the CDR3 DNA that was read is TGTGCCAGTAGAAGGGGGGGGCATAGCTCTGGAAACACG.

CDR3 sequence: CATKIGVGDYGYTF. The covered CDR3 bases are TGTGCCACCAAAATCGGAGTAGGGGACTATGGC. The chain joins TRBV19 to TRBJ1-2, with D possibly being TRBD1 (5 bases). Read sequence stops 3 residues before the CDR3 end, and the germline J gene provides the missing end. The germline CDR1 and CDR2 sequences are LNHDA and SQIVND (reference sequence). V shed 10 bases and J shed 3 bases, with 18 bases lying between them. The length of the CDR3 is 14 residues.

Of note for this clone: The CDR3 end falls 3 residues outside the read, so it is completed with the germline J gene. This chain connects TRBV11-2 to TRBJ1-6; D uncertain. The V end was cut by 5 bases, the J end by 9 bases, with 5 bases between. The CDR3 runs 11 residues. Germline CDR1 reads SGHAT; CDR2 reads FQNNGV. CDR3 DNA (partial): TGTGCCAGCAGCCAGGCTTCACCC. Translation: CASSQASP. The complete CDR3 sequence is CASSQASPLHF.

Concerning this clone: With the read ending 3 residues before the CDR3 end, the germline J gene is used to fill in that end. The chain has TRBV5-5 and TRBJ2-7; TRBD1 is a possible D gene (6 bases). From germline, CDR1 is SGHKS and CDR2 YYEKEE (reference sequence). V gave up 3 bases and J gave up 3 bases, with 13 bases separating them. There are 14 residues in the CDR3. The sequenced part of the CDR3 DNA is TGTGCCAGCAGCTCACAACGGGACAACTACGAG. As protein: CASSSQRDNYE. The CDR3 reads in full as CASSSQRDNYEQYF.

For this clone: The read is 3 residues too short to cover the CDR3 end, so that end is filled in from the germline J gene. The J gene is TRBJ2-1, the V gene TRBV20-1; a weak D match, TRBD1 (5 bases). Trimming removed 3 bases from V and 5 bases from J, with 11 bases in between. The CDR3 extends over 13 amino acids. CDR1 and CDR2 from the germline V gene are DFQATT and SNEGSKA (reference sequence). The sequenced part of the CDR3 DNA is TGCAGTGCTAGTAGGGGCAGTAACAATGAG. Residues: CSASRGSNNE. The entire CDR3 is CSASRGSNNEQFF.

About this clone: From the germline J gene comes the end of the CDR3, since the read stops 3 residues before it. This sequence joins TRBV5-4 and TRBJ1-2; possibly TRBD1 for D (5 bases). From germline, CDR1 is SGHNT and CDR2 YYREEE (reference sequence). CDR3 length: 14 residues. The CDR3 sequence is CASSLGAGAVGYTF. The sequenced CDR3 bases are TGTGCCAGCAGCTTGGGGGCTGGGGCAGTAGGC. Using reference TRBV5-4 and TRBJ1-2 for the parts outside the CDR3, the full variable domain is ETGVTQSPTHLIKTRGQQVTLRCSSQSGHNTVSWYQQALGQGPQFIFQYYREEENGRGNFPPRFSGLQFPNYSSELNVNALELDDSALYLCASSLGAGAVGYTFGSGTRLTVV.

Points on this clone: The read falls 3 residues short of the CDR3 end, and the missing part is taken from the germline J gene. The chain couples TRBV5-1 to TRBJ1-3; D gene ambiguous. The CDR3 has 15 amino acids. V lost 0 bases to trimming and J lost 0 bases, with 7 bases between them. Germline values: CDR1 SGHRS, CDR2 YFSETQ. Partial CDR3 DNA: TGCGCCAGCAGCTTGGACCGGGGCTCTGGAAACACC. It specifies CASSLDRGSGNT. The complete CDR3 protein is CASSLDRGSGNTIYF.

Concerning this clone itself: The sequenced fragment ends 3 residues before the CDR3 boundary, so the rest is inferred from the germline J gene. The V gene is TRBV29-1, the J gene TRBJ2-7, with 7 bases identical to TRBD2. With V trimmed by 7 bases and J by 2 bases, 5 bases remained unmatched. The CDR3 has 12 residues. Per the germline V gene, CDR1 is SQVTM and CDR2 is ANQGSEA. The CDR3 DNA, read in part, is TGCAGCGCCGGACTAGGGCCCTACGAG. It specifies CSAGLGPYE. The whole CDR3 protein is CSAGLGPYEQYF.

With regard to this clone: The read stops 3 residues short of the end of the CDR3; the missing end is completed from the germline J gene. The chain carries TRBV6-1 and TRBJ1-1, with a possible D match to TRBD1 (5 bases). Germline values: CDR1 MNHNS, CDR2 SASEGT. The CDR3 has 15 amino acids. CDR3 DNA (partial): TGTGCCAGCAGTGATCTCGCGCTCCCTCTTAGGGGA. Encoded protein: CASSDLALPLRG. The whole CDR3 protein is CASSDLALPLRGAFF.

About this clone itself: The read falls 3 residues short of the CDR3 end, and the missing part is taken from the germline J gene. This sequence joins TRBV7-3 and TRBJ1-3; TRBD1 is a possible D gene (5 bases). Per germline, CDR1 SGHTA and CDR2 FQGTGA. V was shortened by 5 bases and J by 4 bases, with 15 bases between the two germline ends. There are 15 residues in the CDR3. The CDR3 region is CASSLGQGTGNTIYF. Partial CDR3 DNA: TGTGCCAGCAGCCTTGGGCAGGGCACAGGAAACACC.

About this clone: The read ends 3 residues before the CDR3 terminus; that terminus is restored from the germline J gene. V and J are TRBV7-2 and TRBJ2-5, with D unresolved. Per germline, CDR1 SGHTA and CDR2 FQGNSA. V was shortened by 3 bases and J by 2 bases, with 7 bases between the two germline ends. This CDR3 region has 13 residues. CDR3 DNA, as far as it was read: TGTGCCAGCAGCTTTAGCCTACAAGAGACC. It specifies CASSFSLQET. The CDR3 reads in full as CASSFSLQETQYF. Based on the CDR3 plus reference TRBV7-2 and TRBJ2-5, the full variable domain is GAGVSQSPSNKVTEKGKDVELRCDPISGHTALYWYRQSLGQGLEFLIYFQGNSAPDKSGLPSDRFSAERTGGSVSTLTIQRTQQEDSAVYLCASSFSLQETQYFGPGTRLLVL.

Remarks on this clone: The CDR3 extends 3 residues past the end of the read, so its final part is completed from the germline J gene. The V call is TRBV18, the J call TRBJ2-3; D gene ambiguous. CDR3 length equals 12 residues. Germline lookup yields CDR1 KGHSH and CDR2 LQKENI. The CDR3 sequence: CASSPRQETQYF. The sequenced part of the CDR3 DNA is TGTGCCAGCTCCCCTCGACAAGAGACG.

Worth noting for this clone: The DNA ends 3 residues before the CDR3 does, and the rest of the CDR3 is filled in from the germline J gene. This chain connects TRBV7-8 to TRBJ1-2; 9 bases line up with TRBD1. Unmatched junction bases numbered 11, after V lost 5 bases and J lost 1 base. The CDR3 length is 17 residues. CDR1 and CDR2 (germline): SGHVS, FQNEAQ. Partial CDR3 DNA: TGTGCCAGCAGCATTAACAGGGGGCGAGGGAATAACTATGGC. Translation gives CASSINRGRGNNYG. The whole CDR3 reads CASSINRGRGNNYGYTF.

A remark on this clone: The read is 3 residues too short to cover the CDR3 end, so that end is filled in from the germline J gene. The chain links TRBV4-1 to TRBJ2-5; weak D call: TRBD1 (5 bases). CDR3 length equals 18 residues. Germline V gene lookup returns CDR1 MGHRA and CDR2 YSYEKL. The CDR3 bases that were read are TGCGCCAGCAGCCAAGAACAGGTGGCGGTCCTTAGATCAGATACC. Its translation is CASSQEQVAVLRSDT. The full CDR3 is CASSQEQVAVLRSDTQYF.

As concerns this clone: The CDR3 goes on 3 residues after the read ends, and that part is filled in from the germline J gene. The chain links TRBV7-3 to TRBJ1-6; TRBD1 matches 9 bases. Trimming at V came to 2 bases and at J to 10 bases, leaving 3 bases not matched to a gene. The CDR3 covers 14 residues. CDR1 and CDR2 from the germline V gene are SGHTA and FQGTGA. The CDR3 bases that were read are TGTGCCAGCAGCTTAGGGACAGGGTCCTCACCC. This encodes CASSLGTGSSP. The complete CDR3 sequence is CASSLGTGSSPLHF.

Turning to this clone: Sequencing ends 3 residues short of the CDR3 end; the germline J gene provides the rest. The chain couples TRBV19 to TRBJ1-5; no reliable D call. V was clipped by 5 bases and J by 4 bases, with 12 bases between them. CDR3 size: 14 residues. The germline V gene encodes CDR1 LNHDA and CDR2 SQIVND (reference sequence). The CDR3 DNA, read in part, is TGTGCCAGTAGTGGCGGGAGGCTTAATCAGCCC. It codes for CASSGGRLNQP. In full, the CDR3 is CASSGGRLNQPQHF.

With respect to this clone: The CDR3 is cut off 3 residues early in the read; its end comes from the germline J gene. The rearrangement links TRBV7-2 to TRBJ1-2, with no clear D. CDR3 size: 14 residues. Germline lookup yields CDR1 SGHTA and CDR2 FQGNSA. Incomplete CDR3 DNA: TGTGCCAGCAGCTTAGGGCTGAAATACAATGAC. The encoded protein is CASSLGLKYND. In full, the CDR3 is CASSLGLKYNDYTF.

With regard to this clone: The CDR3 goes on 3 residues after the read ends, and that part is filled in from the germline J gene. The rearrangement joins TRBV30 to TRBJ1-5; D is undetermined. The CDR3 loop spans 13 amino acids. V was shortened by 4 bases and J by 4 bases, with 11 bases between the two germline ends. Germline V gene data show CDR1 as GTSNPN and CDR2 as SVGIG (reference sequence). CDR3 amino acids: CAWNLRSNQPQHF. The CDR3 DNA, read in part, is TGTGCCTGGAATCTACGGTCTAATCAGCCC.

In the case of this clone: Sequencing ends 3 residues short of the CDR3 end; the germline J gene provides the rest. The V and J genes are TRBV20-1 and TRBJ1-1; D might be TRBD1 (5 bases). The CDR3 has 13 residues. Germline V lookup: CDR1 DFQATT, CDR2 SNEGSKA (reference sequence). The V end was cut by 6 bases, the J end by 1 base, with 12 bases between. Partial CDR3 DNA: TGCAGTGCCAGGACACACCCGAACACTGAA. Translated: CSARTHPNTE. The CDR3 in full is CSARTHPNTEAFF.

Points on this clone: The read stops 3 residues short of the end of the CDR3; the missing end is completed from the germline J gene. This chain connects TRBV20-1 to TRBJ1-1; tentative D call: TRBD1 (5 bases). Trimming removed 4 bases at V and 0 bases at J, with 15 bases between. Germline loops: CDR1 DFQATT, CDR2 SNEGSKA (reference sequence). The CDR3 runs to 15 residues. CDR3: CSANGGNLMNTEAFF. CDR3 bases read: TGCAGTGCTAACGGGGGGAACCTCATGAACACTGAA.

Note on this clone: The read stops 3 residues short of the end of the CDR3; the missing end is completed from the germline J gene. This chain uses TRBV30 with TRBJ2-3; TRBD2 aligns across 10 bases. Germline-derived CDR1 and CDR2 are GTSNPN and SVGIG (reference sequence). This CDR3 region has 13 residues. Incomplete CDR3 DNA: TGTGCCTGGACTAGCGGGAGAGGCGAGACG. Its protein is CAWTSGRGET. The complete CDR3 protein is CAWTSGRGETQYF. The full variable domain, its missing parts supplied by reference TRBV30 and TRBJ2-3, is SQTIHQWPATLVQPVGSPLSLECTVEGTSNPNLYWYRQAAGRGLQLLFYSVGIGQISSEVPQNLSASRPQDRQFILSSKKLLLSDSGFYLCAWTSGRGETQYFGPGTRLTVL.

The covered CDR3 bases are TGCAGCGCTCGTGTCGACAGGGCGGATAATTCACCG. Translated, it gives CSARVDRADNSP. The CDR3 in full is CSARVDRADNSPLFF. J is TRBJ2-2 and V is TRBV29-1; TRBD1 agrees at 7 bases. Sequencing ends 3 residues short of the CDR3 end; the germline J gene provides the rest. From germline, CDR1 is SQVTM and CDR2 ANQGSEA. The CDR3 is 15 residues long.

To note about this clone: The DNA ends 3 residues before the CDR3 does, and the rest of the CDR3 is filled in from the germline J gene. The chain is built from TRBV19 and TRBJ2-2; no firm D call. This CDR3 has 17 residues. Germline CDR1 reads LNHDA; CDR2 reads SQIVND (reference sequence). The CDR3 loop reads CASSPALKSSYNSPLFF. The DNA read from the CDR3 is TGTGCCAGTAGTCCTGCACTGAAGAGCTCCTATAATTCACCG.

A word on this clone: The CDR3 end is not reached by the read, which stops 3 residues before it; the germline J gene fills it in. V usage is TRBV7-2 and J usage is TRBJ1-1, with a weak D call TRBD1 (5 bases). This CDR3 is built from 15 residues. Germline V lookup: CDR1 SGHTA, CDR2 FQGNSA. The CDR3 here is CASSWSASGDYEAFF. Incomplete CDR3 DNA: TGTGCCAGCAGCTGGTCTGCTAGCGGGGACTACGAG.

Turning to this clone: The read ends 3 residues before the CDR3 terminus; that terminus is restored from the germline J gene. The rearrangement links TRBV7-2 to TRBJ2-3; 7 nucleotides align to TRBD1. Germline V lookup: CDR1 SGHTA, CDR2 FQGNSA. The CDR3 runs to 15 residues. The ends lost 4 bases at V and 4 bases at J; junction bases unmatched: 8. The part of the CDR3 DNA that was read is TGTGCCAGCAGCTCCCAGGGGGTCCAGGCAGATACG. Translated: CASSSQGVQADT. The whole CDR3 protein is CASSSQGVQADTQYF.

As regards this clone: The read ends 3 residues shy of where the CDR3 ends; the end is completed using the germline J gene. The chain carries TRBV20-1 and TRBJ2-3; the D is unclear. The CDR3 consists of 16 residues. Trimming took 6 bases from V and 4 from J, leaving 23 bases between them. The germline V gene encodes CDR1 DFQATT and CDR2 SNEGSKA (reference sequence). CDR3 bases read: TGCAGTGCCGCCGTGATCGATTCGTTGACACCAGATACG. Protein sequence: CSAAVIDSLTPDT. The CDR3, in full, reads CSAAVIDSLTPDTQYF.

On this clone itself: With the read ending 3 residues before the CDR3 end, the germline J gene is used to fill in that end. The chain joins TRBV20-1 to TRBJ2-1, with TRBD2 matching 10 bases. The CDR3 length is 15 residues. Germline V gene lookup returns CDR1 DFQATT and CDR2 SNEGSKA (reference sequence). V was clipped by 5 bases and J by 4 bases; unmatched bases: 8. The CDR3 sequence: CSASLPSGGYNEQFF. CDR3 bases read: TGCAGTGCTTCCCTGCCTAGCGGGGGATACAATGAG.

Concerning this clone: The read ends 3 residues before the CDR3 terminus; that terminus is restored from the germline J gene. This sequence joins TRBV30 and TRBJ1-1; TRBD1 matches 8 bases. The CDR3 loop spans 12 amino acids. CDR1 GTSNPN and CDR2 SVGIG come from the germline V gene (reference sequence). Trimming took 5 bases from V and 4 from J; bases not matched to a gene: 3. CDR3 amino acids: CAWDRGSTEAFF. CDR3 bases read: TGTGCCTGGGACAGGGGAAGCACTGAA.

Regarding this clone: Read coverage stops 3 residues before the CDR3 terminus; the germline J gene supplies the remainder. This chain uses TRBV5-1 with TRBJ2-5, with D perhaps TRBD2 (6 bases). The CDR3 is 14 residues long. Germline lookup yields CDR1 SGHRS and CDR2 YFSETQ. V lost 4 bases to trimming and J lost 5 bases, with 15 bases between them. CDR3 region: CASSPQAGYETQYF. The DNA read from the CDR3 is TGCGCCAGCAGCCCCCAGGCGGGGTACGAGACC.

For this clone: The read terminates 3 residues before the CDR3 end, so the remaining end is supplied by the germline J gene. The chain couples TRBV20-1 to TRBJ2-2, with D maybe TRBD1 (6 bases). CDR1 is DFQATT and CDR2 is SNEGSKA in the germline V gene (reference sequence). This CDR3 has 16 amino acids. Trimming shortened V by 0 bases and J by 2 bases, and 13 bases separated the two germline ends. CDR3 DNA, as far as it was read: TGCAGTGCTAGAGACTTCCGACAGGCTAACACCGGGGAG. It is translated as CSARDFRQANTGE. The CDR3 in its entirety is CSARDFRQANTGELFF.

As regards this clone: The read finishes 3 residues shy of the CDR3 end, and the germline J gene is used to complete it. This chain connects TRBV11-3 to TRBJ2-2; D unclear. Germline V gene data show CDR1 as SGHNT and CDR2 as YENEEA. V shed 3 bases and J shed 4 bases, with 6 bases lying between them. This CDR3 is 13 amino acids long. The CDR3 bases that were read are TGTGCCAGCAGCTTTCGCGGCACCGGGGAG. Amino acid sequence: CASSFRGTGE. The complete CDR3 sequence is CASSFRGTGELFF.